This TCR beta chain was captured in a study of T cell responses to AZD1222 COVID-19 vaccine. TCRdb's table, derived via immunoSEQ multiplex PCR, lists solely in-frame clones and lacks some. The data contain 90,000 to 95,000 clones, more than 75% of them singletons. V was shortened by 1 base and J by 3 bases, with 4 bases between the two germline ends. CDR3 length: 11 residues. From germline, CDR1 is SQVTM and CDR2 ANQGSEA. The starting material was peripheral blood, obtained on day 0 of AZD1222 vaccination. The V gene is TRBV29-1, the J gene TRBJ2-7; D not resolved. The TCR sequence derives from an adult in good health. The CDR3 reads CSVEVFYEQYF. Written as DNA, the CDR3 is TGCAGCGTTGAAGTCTTCTACGAGCAGTACTTC.